This TCR beta chain is drawn from a study of blood T cells in healthy people across ages. This clonotype was seen more than once but under ten times. Germline V lookup: CDR1 SGHRS, CDR2 YFSETQ. Trimming cost V 5 bases and J 4 bases, with 18 bases left between them. CDR3 length: 15 residues. For the second PCR, which ran for roughly 7 to 11 cycles, a sample-barcoded 5' primer and a J-beta primer mix were used. One entry per CDR3 protein results from TCRdb running MiXCR on the 5' RACE reads. The sample includes some 1.4 million distinct CDR3 sequences, around 39% of them seen just once. The specimen sequenced was blood. J is TRBJ1-2 and V is TRBV5-1; D is possibly TRBD1 (6 bases). The clonotype originates from a woman under 30 in good health. As DNA, the CDR3 is TGCGCCAGCAGACCCCAGGGGTCGACCGCCTATGGCTACACCTTC. This translates into CASRPQGSTAYGYTF.